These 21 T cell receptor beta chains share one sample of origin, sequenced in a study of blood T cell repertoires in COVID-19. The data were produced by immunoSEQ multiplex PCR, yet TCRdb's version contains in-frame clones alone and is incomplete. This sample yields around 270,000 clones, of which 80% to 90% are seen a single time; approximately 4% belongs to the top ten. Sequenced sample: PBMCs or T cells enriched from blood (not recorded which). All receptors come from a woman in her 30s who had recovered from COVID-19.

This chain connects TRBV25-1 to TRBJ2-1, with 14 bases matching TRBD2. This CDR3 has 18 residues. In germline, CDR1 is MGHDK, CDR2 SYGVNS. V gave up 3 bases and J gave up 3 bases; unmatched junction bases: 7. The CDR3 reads CASSDPGLAGVSYNEQFF. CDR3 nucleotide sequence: TGTGCCAGCAGTGATCCGGGACTAGCGGGAGTGAGCTACAATGAGCAGTTCTTC.

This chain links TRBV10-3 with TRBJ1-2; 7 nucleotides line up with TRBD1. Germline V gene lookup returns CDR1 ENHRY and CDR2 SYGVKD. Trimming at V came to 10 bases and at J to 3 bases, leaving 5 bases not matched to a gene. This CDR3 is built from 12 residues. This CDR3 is CATTGEYYGYTF. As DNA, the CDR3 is TGTGCCACCACAGGGGAGTACTATGGCTACACCTTC.

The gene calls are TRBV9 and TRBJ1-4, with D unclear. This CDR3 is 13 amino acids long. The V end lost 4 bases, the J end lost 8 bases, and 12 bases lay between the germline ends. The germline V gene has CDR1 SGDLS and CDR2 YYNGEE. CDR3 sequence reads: CASSPDPREKLFF. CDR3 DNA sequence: TGTGCCAGCAGCCCCGACCCGAGGGAAAAACTGTTTTTT.

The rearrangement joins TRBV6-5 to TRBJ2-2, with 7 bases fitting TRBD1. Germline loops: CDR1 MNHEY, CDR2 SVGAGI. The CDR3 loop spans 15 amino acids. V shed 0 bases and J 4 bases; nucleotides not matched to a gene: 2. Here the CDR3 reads CASSYSWDSTGELFF. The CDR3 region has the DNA TGTGCCAGCAGTTACTCTTGGGACAGCACCGGGGAGCTGTTTTTT.

The DNA of the CDR3 is TGTGCCAGCAGTGATGGGCCGGCCGTGGACCAGTACTTC. Translated: CASSDGPAVDQYF. The V call is TRBV2, the J call TRBJ2-5; D is unresolved. V lost 3 bases and J lost 10, with 15 bases in between. Looked up from germline, CDR1 is SNHLY and CDR2 is FYNNEI. CDR3 size: 13 residues.

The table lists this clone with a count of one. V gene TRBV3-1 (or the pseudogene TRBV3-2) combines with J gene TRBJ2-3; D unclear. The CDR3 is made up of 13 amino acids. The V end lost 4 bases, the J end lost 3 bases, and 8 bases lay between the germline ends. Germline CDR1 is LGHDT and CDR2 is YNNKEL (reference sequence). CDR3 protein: CASSPEETDTQYF. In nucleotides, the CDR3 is TGTGCCAGCAGCCCTGAGGAAACAGATACGCAGTATTTT.

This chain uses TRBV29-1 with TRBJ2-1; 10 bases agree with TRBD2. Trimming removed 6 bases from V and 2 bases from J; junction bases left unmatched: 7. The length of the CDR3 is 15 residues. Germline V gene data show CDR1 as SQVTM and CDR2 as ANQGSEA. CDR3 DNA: TGCAGCGTCCTCGGAGCGGGGGGGCCCTACAATGAGCAGTTCTTC. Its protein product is CSVLGAGGPYNEQFF.

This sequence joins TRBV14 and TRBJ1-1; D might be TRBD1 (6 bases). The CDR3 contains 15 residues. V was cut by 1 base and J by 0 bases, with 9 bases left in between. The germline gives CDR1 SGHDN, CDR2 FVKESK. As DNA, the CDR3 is TGTGCCAGCAGCCAAGCAAGGGGGATGAACACTGAAGCTTTCTTT. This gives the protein CASSQARGMNTEAFF. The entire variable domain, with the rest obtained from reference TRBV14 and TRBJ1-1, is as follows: EAGVTQFPSHSVIEKGQTVTLRCDPISGHDNLYWYRRVMGKEIKFLLHFVKESKQDESGMPNNRFLAERTGGTYSTLKVQPAELEDSGVYFCASSQARGMNTEAFFGQGTRLTVV.

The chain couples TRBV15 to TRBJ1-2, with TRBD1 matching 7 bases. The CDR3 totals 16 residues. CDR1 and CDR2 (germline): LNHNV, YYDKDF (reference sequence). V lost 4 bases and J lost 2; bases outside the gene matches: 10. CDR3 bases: TGTGCCACCAGCACACATTGGGACAGCCGGAACTATGGCTACACCTTC. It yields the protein CATSTHWDSRNYGYTF.

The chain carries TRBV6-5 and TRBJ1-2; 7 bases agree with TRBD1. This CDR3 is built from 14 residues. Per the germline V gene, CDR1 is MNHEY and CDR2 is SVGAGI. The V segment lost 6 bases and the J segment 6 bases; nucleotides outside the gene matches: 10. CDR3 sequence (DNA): TGTGCCAGCAGCGAGGGGGCGCGATCGGATGGCTACACCTTC. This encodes CASSEGARSDGYTF.

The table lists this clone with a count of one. The CDR3 DNA reads TGTGCCATCAGTACAACAGGGTACGGCTACGAGCAGTACTTC. Protein: CAISTTGYGYEQYF. V and J are TRBV10-3 and TRBJ2-7; tentatively, D is TRBD1 (6 bases). The CDR3 has 14 residues. V was cut by 5 bases and J by 3 bases, with 14 bases left in between. Germline loops: CDR1 ENHRY, CDR2 SYGVKD.

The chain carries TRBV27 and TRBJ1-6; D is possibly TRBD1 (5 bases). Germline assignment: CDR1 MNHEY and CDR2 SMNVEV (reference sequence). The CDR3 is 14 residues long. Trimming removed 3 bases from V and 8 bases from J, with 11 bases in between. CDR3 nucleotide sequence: TGTGCCAGCAGTTTCCTGGGAGGGGATTCACCCCTCCACTTT. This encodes CASSFLGGDSPLHF.

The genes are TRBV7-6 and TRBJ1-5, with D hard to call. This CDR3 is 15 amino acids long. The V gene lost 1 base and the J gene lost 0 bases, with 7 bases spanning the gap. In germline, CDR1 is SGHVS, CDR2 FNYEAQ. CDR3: CASSLDANSNQPQHF. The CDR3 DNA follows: TGTGCCAGCAGCTTAGATGCGAATAGCAATCAGCCCCAGCATTTT.

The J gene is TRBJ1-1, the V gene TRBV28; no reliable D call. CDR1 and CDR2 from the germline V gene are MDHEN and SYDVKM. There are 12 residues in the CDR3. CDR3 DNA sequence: TGTGGCGCGCATCAGGTGAACACTGAAGCTTTCTTT. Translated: CGAHQVNTEAFF.

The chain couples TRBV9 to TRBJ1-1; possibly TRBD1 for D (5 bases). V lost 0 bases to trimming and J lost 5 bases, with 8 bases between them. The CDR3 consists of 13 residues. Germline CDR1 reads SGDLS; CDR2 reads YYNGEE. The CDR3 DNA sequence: TGTGCCAGCAGCGTAGGGGGCTGGACTGAAGCTTTCTTT. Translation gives CASSVGGWTEAFF.

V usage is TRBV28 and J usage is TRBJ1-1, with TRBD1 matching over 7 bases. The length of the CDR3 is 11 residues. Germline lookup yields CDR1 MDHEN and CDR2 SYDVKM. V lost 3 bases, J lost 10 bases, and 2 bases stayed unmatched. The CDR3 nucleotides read TGTGCCAGCAGTTTTAACAGGGGAGCTTTCTTT. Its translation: CASSFNRGAFF.

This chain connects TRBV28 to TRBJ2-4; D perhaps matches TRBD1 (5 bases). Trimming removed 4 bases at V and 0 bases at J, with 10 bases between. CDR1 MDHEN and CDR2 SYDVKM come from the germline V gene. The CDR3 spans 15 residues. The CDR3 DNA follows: TGTGCCAGCAGTTACAGGACCATAGCCAAAAACATTCAGTACTTC. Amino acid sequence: CASSYRTIAKNIQYF.

This CDR3 is CASGTGTSRLGEQFF. The CDR3 DNA follows: TGTGCCAGCGGAACCGGGACTAGCCGCTTGGGTGAGCAGTTCTTC. This chain links TRBV27 with TRBJ2-1, with 9 bases aligning to TRBD2. Germline V CDR1 and CDR2: MNHEY, SMNVEV (reference sequence). J was trimmed by 9 bases and V by 8 bases; bases with no gene match: 14. This CDR3 is built from 15 residues.

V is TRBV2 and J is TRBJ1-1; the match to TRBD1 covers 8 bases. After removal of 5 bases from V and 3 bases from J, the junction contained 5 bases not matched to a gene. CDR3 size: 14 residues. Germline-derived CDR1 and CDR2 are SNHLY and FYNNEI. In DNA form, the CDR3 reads TGTGCCAGCAGTAGACAGGGGAGGGACACTGAAGCTTTCTTT. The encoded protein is CASSRQGRDTEAFF.

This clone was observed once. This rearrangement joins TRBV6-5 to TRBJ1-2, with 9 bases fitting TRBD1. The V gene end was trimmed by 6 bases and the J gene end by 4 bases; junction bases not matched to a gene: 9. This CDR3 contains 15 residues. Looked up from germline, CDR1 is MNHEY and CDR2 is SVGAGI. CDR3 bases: TGTGCCAGCAGAGCTGTGGGACAGGGCTTCTATGGCTACACCTTC. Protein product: CASRAVGQGFYGYTF.

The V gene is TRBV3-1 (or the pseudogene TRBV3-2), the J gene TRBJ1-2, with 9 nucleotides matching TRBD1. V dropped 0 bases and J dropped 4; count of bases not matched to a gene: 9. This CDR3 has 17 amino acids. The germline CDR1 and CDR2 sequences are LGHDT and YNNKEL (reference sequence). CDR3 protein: CASSQDFTRTGVYGYTF. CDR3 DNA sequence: TGTGCCAGCAGCCAAGACTTCACTAGGACAGGGGTCTATGGCTACACCTTC.